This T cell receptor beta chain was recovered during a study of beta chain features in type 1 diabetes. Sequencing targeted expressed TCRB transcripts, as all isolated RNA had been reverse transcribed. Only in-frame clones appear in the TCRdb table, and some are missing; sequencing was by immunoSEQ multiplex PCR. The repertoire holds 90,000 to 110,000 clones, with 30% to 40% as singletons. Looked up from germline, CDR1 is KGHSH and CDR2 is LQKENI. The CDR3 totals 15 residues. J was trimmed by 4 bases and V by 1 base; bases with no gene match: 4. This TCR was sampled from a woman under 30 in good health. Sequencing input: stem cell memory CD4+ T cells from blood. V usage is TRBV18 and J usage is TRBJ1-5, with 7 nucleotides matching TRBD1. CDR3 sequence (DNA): TGTGCCAGCTCACCACTCCAGGGGGAAAATCAGCCCCAGCATTTT. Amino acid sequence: CASSPLQGENQPQHF.